This TCR beta chain was profiled in a study of regulatory T cells in long-lasting Graves disease (dated by TCRdb to the early 2020s). With respect to the entire study: Patients with newly diagnosed Graves' disease had been on antithyroid drugs for under 3 months. Peripheral blood TCR sequencing and RNA sequencing compared persistent Graves' disease patients with newly diagnosed Graves' disease patients. The study was conducted in China and was registered as a clinical trial. A total of around 35 samples underwent TCR sequencing, from some 13 patients with persistent Graves' disease and approximately 20 patients with newly diagnosed Graves' disease.

The library was built by means of multiplex PCR. Data came from an Illumina HiSeq 4000. To build TCR beta libraries, CDR3 regions were amplified by Arm-PCR using iRepertoire HTBI primers. Before sequencing, the PCR products underwent gel purification. Per the original workflow: Gene usage analysis of CDR3 amino acid clonotypes relied on the roughly 64 TRBV and over 13 TRBJ segments identified across samples. Filtered high-quality paired reads were merged into contigs using COPE and FqMerger. BLAST was used to align contigs to IMGT TRBV, TRBD and TRBJ reference genes, and CDR3 was defined according to IMGT. Clonotypes above 0.1% frequency were classified as highly expanded clones. Shannon entropy served as the measure of repertoire diversity, while the Gini coefficient captured V-J evenness. Public clonotypes were defined as clonotypes shared by more than one individual. TCRdb itself trimmed the public reads at Q25 with fastp, ran MiXCR and retained productive beta chains. CDR3 protein duplicates are merged, each entry listing the most common genes and DNA. The V and J calls reflect TCRdb's pipeline rather than the authors' work. For this sample the table gives about 430,000 distinct CDR3 sequences, of which about 15% were detected only once. The ten largest make up approximately 7.8% of the sample.

From the cysteine through the phenylalanine, the CDR3 covers 13 amino acids. Of all the DNA, just the CDR3 is kept, 39 bases in frame from base 1. CDR1 and CDR2, per the germline V gene, are MDHEN and SYDVKM. Relative to germline, V is 3 bases shorter and J is 3 bases shorter, with 7 bases between their ends. The sample's time point label is to be understood as: newly diagnosed GD, antithyroid drugs for less than 3 months. RNA was extracted from PBMCs in TRIzol for both TCR sequencing and RNA sequencing. The diagnosis of Graves' disease was made according to American Thyroid Association guidelines. The patients came from an endocrinology department in Xi'an, China. Each patient gave 7 to 9.5 milliliters of peripheral blood, collected in an EDTA anticoagulant tube. Ficoll Paque Plus density gradient separation was used to isolate PBMCs, and no further T cell sorting was done. An Agilent 2100 Bioanalyzer and agarose gel were used to assess RNA quality, and a NanoDrop 2000 was used to measure RNA concentration.

Broad study findings and their caveats: Sequencing and analysis were limited to the TCR beta chain. The study examined only peripheral blood because the primary lesion, thyroid tissue, could not be accessed. Compared with newly diagnosed patients, persistent Graves' disease patients had lower TCR Shannon entropy and fewer highly expanded clones, which suggests clonal expansion. Persistent disease showed preferential use of TRBV28, TRBJ1-2 and TRBJ2-5, whereas newly diagnosed disease favored TRBV20-1 and TRBJ2-1. A larger number of public clonotypes was shared among persistent patients (2,741) than among newly diagnosed patients (more than 850). The authors acknowledged the small sample size as a limitation that may reduce accuracy.

This clonotype was recorded a few times. Its antigen remains unidentified. No qualities accompany the bases; no much larger clone lies one base away. The same data also contributed to another study, on T cells in Graves' hyperthyroidism and ophthalmopathy. The second study reports: Stable Graves' hyperthyroidism was defined as the absence of progression to ophthalmopathy over 18 months of follow-up. Hyperthyroidism patients were newly diagnosed, with disease duration under 2 months, and aged 18 to 65 years. Exclusion was applied to patients with uncontrolled infections, other autoimmune diseases, pregnancy or lactation. Diagnoses relied on clinical symptoms, serum thyroxine and TRAb, thyroid ultrasound and orbital computed tomography. The first round of RT-PCR for the TCR CDR3 was performed with the HTBI primer set and the Qiagen OneStep RT-PCR kit. Blood samples also contained most of the expanded thyroid clonotypes (frequency above 0.001), which suggests that blood repertoires may reflect thyroid immune responses. A model built on a 13 V-J signature distinguished ophthalmopathy from stable hyperthyroidism, reaching over 85% sensitivity and about 81% specificity in cross-validation and 80%/75% in testing. In validation, the model predicted progression to ophthalmopathy with 55% to 71% sensitivity and around 72% specificity, a median of 6.5 months before onset. To identify distinguishing TCR V-J signatures, a discovery cohort of around 100 patients was used, comprising roughly 45 with Graves' ophthalmopathy and approximately 57 with stable Graves' hyperthyroidism. Prospective prediction of ophthalmopathy was tested in an independent validation cohort consisting of fewer than 20 hyperthyroidism patients and about 17 patients who later progressed to ophthalmopathy. For training and testing, the roughly 97 patients in the discovery cohort were randomly divided in a 7:3 ratio. The study also compared thyroid tissue and blood T-cell repertoires from a handful of Graves' hyperthyroidism patients. Following sampling, methimazole starting at 30 mg daily was given to hyperthyroidism patients, and high-dose intravenous methylprednisolone was given to ophthalmopathy patients. Libraries were constructed in a second round of multiplex PCR, after which size selection and purification were performed. Sequencing of the libraries was done on an Illumina HiSeq2000 using paired-end 100 bp reads. SOAPnuke was used to process the raw data, throwing out any read that contained adapters or uncalled bases, had a mean Phred below 15, or lacked an exact constant-primer or identifier match. COPE v1.2.5 was used to merge high-quality paired reads, and clonotypes were defined as unique nucleotide sequences. MiTCR v1.1 was used to align clonotypes to the IMGT TRBV, TRBD and TRBJ reference segments. The analysis included only V-J combinations with a frequency above 0.0001, which together covered around 99% of the repertoires. A TCS score was defined as the ratio of F50 (clonal expansion) to E x V (chaos), with BLOSUM62-based TCRdist applied between CDR3 peptides within each V-J. Welch's t-statistics and random forest reduced roughly 530 V-J features to roughly 13, which were used in a naive Bayes classifier (R e1071). Sample size was not statistically predetermined, and blinding of investigators to group allocation was not performed. According to the paper, TCR Vbeta CDR3 sequencing was carried out on around 140 peripheral blood samples, which came from 40 to 45 ophthalmopathy, roughly 75 hyperthyroidism and roughly 17 progressor patients.

This TCR was recovered from a woman aged 40-49 years with Graves disease. Donor details come from another sample of the same person, matched by shared clones. Rearrangement joined TRBV28 to TRBJ2-3; the D gene identity is not certain. Sequencing used peripheral blood mononuclear cells (PBMCs), obtained at new diagnosis, from a patient treated with antithyroid drugs. For the CDR3, the sequence is CASSFYGTDTQYF. Read as DNA, the sequence is TGTGCCAGCAGTTTCTACGGTACAGATACGCAGTATTTT.